The T cell receptor (beta chain) under discussion was sequenced for a study of CD8+CD57+ T cells in acquired aplastic anemia. Whole-study context: CD4+ and CD8+ cells, once sorted, gave DNA averaging approximately 3.3 ug.

Sequencing involved patients with CD8+CD57+ cell expansion previously shown by flow cytometry. All participating patients were living with severe acquired aplastic anemia. V was clipped by 0 bases and J by 10 bases, with 4 bases between them. CDR1 and CDR2 from the germline V gene are MGHDK and SYGVNS. CDR3 length equals 12 residues. This clonotype has ten or more counts. Investigators profiled TCR beta VDJ and CDR3 from genomic DNA template. MiXCR was run by TCRdb on the reads, yielding one entry per CDR3 protein. The profile covers 150,000 to 200,000 distinct CDR3 sequences, with 48% appearing a single time and more than 1.5% taken by the ten largest.

Material: sorted CD4+, CD8+, or CD8+CD57+ T cells (not recorded which) from PBMCs. The origin of this receptor is a human donor with aplastic anemia. The chain is built from TRBV25-1 and TRBJ1-6; D call uncertain. CDR3 DNA sequence: TGTGCCAGCAGTGAATATCACTCACCCCTCCACTTT. Protein product: CASSEYHSPLHF.